These 27 T cell receptor beta chains came from one sample sequenced in a study of T-cell memory formation after mild COVID-19 (dated by TCRdb to 2020 to 2022). The method was 5' RACE. For sequencing, an Illumina NovaSeq 6000 was employed. TCRdb ran its own pipeline on the public reads, namely fastp trimming at Q25 and MiXCR clone calling, and kept in-frame beta chains. A single entry per CDR3 protein holds the most common genes and DNA from its merged rows. The sample has 300,000 to 350,000 distinct CDR3 sequences on record, approximately 13% of them singletons. The ten largest clones add up to 22% of the sample. The sequenced material came from PBMCs or a T cell subset sorted from them (not recorded which). These receptors originate from a man younger than 35 who had mild COVID-19 (a few samples of this study predate the infection). The sample titles of this study are shuffled in the database, so cell type and time point are left out; the donor was told from shared clones.

This clonotype was seen at least ten times. This sequence joins TRBV7-8 and TRBJ2-1; possibly TRBD2 for D (6 bases). CDR1 is SGHVS, CDR2 FQNEAQ, per germline. Trimming shortened V by 6 bases and J by 4 bases, and 10 bases separated the two germline ends. The CDR3 is 13 residues long. Here the CDR3 DNA reads TGTGCCAGCAGGGGGACTGGATACAATGAGCAGTTCTTC. Translating it yields CASRGTGYNEQFF.

The chain employs TRBV4-1 and TRBJ1-5; D gene unclear. From germline, CDR1 is MGHRA and CDR2 YSYEKL. This CDR3 region has 13 residues. Trimming cost V 0 bases and J 6 bases, with 6 bases left between them. DNA for the CDR3: TGCGCCAGCAGCCAAGAGGCGGCTCAGCCCCAGCATTTT. Translation gives CASSQEAAQPQHF.

This clonotype came up many times. V usage is TRBV7-9 and J usage is TRBJ1-6; D call uncertain. Germline V gene sequence: CDR1 SEHNR, CDR2 FQNEAQ (reference sequence). Between the trimmed V and J ends, which lost 5 bases and 0 bases, there was a span of 8 bases. The CDR3 covers 15 residues. In DNA form, the CDR3 reads TGTGCCAGCAGCGACCTGAGCTCCTATAATTCACCCCTCCACTTT. This gives the protein CASSDLSSYNSPLHF.

Many counts were recorded for this clonotype. This chain joins TRBV6-2 or TRBV6-3 and TRBJ2-7; a weak D match, TRBD1 (6 bases). Germline values: CDR1 MNHEY, CDR2 SVGEGT. This CDR3 has 14 amino acids. V dropped 6 bases and J dropped 9 bases, with 21 bases sitting between them. As DNA, the CDR3 is TGTGCCAGCAGAACCGGGACATGGACGAAAGGGCAGTACTTC. Protein sequence: CASRTGTWTKGQYF.

The chain is built from TRBV19 and TRBJ2-5; a possible D gene is TRBD2 (5 bases). Trimming pared 6 bases from V and 4 bases from J, leaving 9 bases between. CDR1 is LNHDA and CDR2 is SQIVND in the germline V gene (reference sequence). The CDR3 totals 12 residues. The CDR3 sequence is CASRSRGETQYF. The CDR3 DNA reads as TGTGCCAGTAGGTCTCGGGGAGAGACCCAGTACTTC.

This chain joins TRBV18 and TRBJ2-5; D may be TRBD1 (6 bases). The germline V gene has CDR1 KGHSH and CDR2 LQKENI. The CDR3 sequence is 17 residues long. The ends were cut back, 2 bases at V and 0 bases at J, with 16 bases in the middle. In DNA, the CDR3 is TGTGCCAGCTCACCAGTGAGGGGACACGGGTACCAAGAGACCCAGTACTTC. It translates to CASSPVRGHGYQETQYF. The whole variable domain, filled in from reference TRBV18 and TRBJ2-5, reads NAGVMQNPRHLVRRRGQEARLRCSPMKGHSHVYWYRQLPEEGLKFMVYLQKENIIDESGMPKERFSAEFPKEGPSILRIQQVVRGDSAAYFCASSPVRGHGYQETQYFGPGTRLLVL.

The chain carries TRBV4-1 and TRBJ1-1; D gene unclear. Trimming cost V 6 bases and J 1 base, with 15 bases left between them. CDR3 length: 15 residues. CDR1 and CDR2 from the germline V gene are MGHRA and YSYEKL. CDR3 amino acids: CASRRVEGGNTEAFF. The CDR3 DNA reads TGCGCCAGCAGGCGGGTCGAAGGAGGGAACACTGAAGCTTTCTTT.

This clonotype was detected ten times or more. This chain connects TRBV4-3 to TRBJ2-4; D remains unclear. This CDR3 comprises 15 residues. Trimming took 0 bases from V and 1 from J, leaving 7 bases between them. CDR1 is LGHNA, CDR2 YSLEER, per germline. CDR3 loop: CASSQEAGAKNIQYF. The CDR3 region has the DNA TGCGCCAGCAGCCAAGAGGCTGGGGCCAAAAACATTCAGTACTTC.

The CDR3 coding sequence is TGTGCCAGTGGGGACCTTTACAATGAGCAGTTCTTC. Translation gives CASGDLYNEQFF. The rearrangement joins TRBV19 to TRBJ2-1; D possibly uses TRBD1 or TRBD2 (5 bases each). V lost 8 bases to trimming and J lost 4 bases, with 9 bases between them. The CDR3 covers 12 residues. Germline-derived CDR1 and CDR2 are LNHDA and SQIVND (reference sequence).

This clonotype was seen a handful of times. The chain uses TRBV5-1 and TRBJ1-1; D is ambiguous. The length of the CDR3 is 15 residues. V was cut by 4 bases and J by 5 bases, with 18 bases left in between. Germline V gene sequence: CDR1 SGHRS, CDR2 YFSETQ. CDR3 DNA sequence: TGCGCCAGCAGCCCGATTCCACCCCTTCGGACTGAAGCTTTCTTT. Protein sequence: CASSPIPPLRTEAFF.

This chain uses TRBV7-9 with TRBJ1-4; D not resolved. There are 16 residues in the CDR3. Germline V lookup: CDR1 SEHNR, CDR2 FQNEAQ (reference sequence). V shed 3 bases and J shed 8 bases, with 19 bases lying between them. In nucleotides, the CDR3 is TGTGCCAGCAGCTTCCTCGTTCCGTCGGCGGGGGAAAAACTGTTTTTT. Protein product: CASSFLVPSAGEKLFF.

This clonotype occurred many times. The chain carries TRBV15 and TRBJ2-1, with D hard to call. This CDR3 has 13 residues. Germline V gene sequence: CDR1 LNHNV, CDR2 YYDKDF (reference sequence). The V end was cut by 0 bases, the J end by 9 bases, with 9 bases between. CDR3 coding DNA: TGTGCCACCAGCAGAGATTACTTAACTGAGCAGTTCTTC. It codes for CATSRDYLTEQFF.

Only a few counts were recorded for this clonotype. The chain is built from TRBV7-9 and TRBJ1-1, with a tentative D call TRBD1 (5 bases). Germline CDR1 and CDR2: SEHNR and FQNEAQ (reference sequence). The CDR3 is made up of 14 amino acids. V shed 5 bases and J shed 4 bases, with 14 bases lying between them. The CDR3 sequence: CASSRQGGSTEAFF. CDR3 coding DNA: TGTGCCAGCAGCCGCCAGGGAGGAAGCACTGAAGCTTTCTTT. Drawing the rest from reference TRBV7-9 and TRBJ1-1, the complete variable domain is DTGVSQNPRHKITKRGQNVTFRCDPISEHNRLYWYRQTLGQGPEFLTYFQNEAQLEKSRLLSDRFSAERPKGSFSTLEIQRTEQGDSAMYLCASSRQGGSTEAFFGQGTRLTVV.

This clonotype was recorded many times. The chain recombines TRBV7-2 with TRBJ2-1; 7 bases match TRBD1. The CDR3 consists of 14 residues. Germline V gene lookup returns CDR1 SGHTA and CDR2 FQGNSA. V lost 5 bases and J lost 9; bases outside the gene matches: 10. The CDR3 here is CASSPTGTVGEQFF. CDR3 DNA sequence: TGTGCCAGCAGCCCCACCGGGACAGTGGGTGAGCAGTTCTTC.

V gene TRBV5-1 combines with J gene TRBJ2-4, with a tentative D call TRBD1 (6 bases). CDR3 length: 14 residues. V shed 0 bases and J shed 8 bases, with 12 bases lying between them. Germline V gives CDR1 SGHRS, CDR2 YFSETQ. The CDR3 protein is CASSLVGHLDIQYF. Here the CDR3 DNA reads TGCGCCAGCAGCTTGGTGGGACATCTTGACATTCAGTACTTC.

The chain carries TRBV20-1 and TRBJ2-3; D possibly corresponds to TRBD2 (5 bases). Trimming stripped 6 bases from V and 4 bases from J, with 14 bases between. This CDR3 is 13 amino acids long. CDR1 is DFQATT and CDR2 is SNEGSKA in the germline V gene (reference sequence). The CDR3 nucleotides read TGCAGTGCCCCGAGTAATAGCGCAGATACGCAGTATTTT. As protein: CSAPSNSADTQYF.

The rearrangement links TRBV29-1 to TRBJ1-1, with unresolved D. Germline V lookup: CDR1 SQVTM, CDR2 ANQGSEA. Deletions cut 0 bases from V and 5 bases from J, with 4 bases between. The CDR3 sequence is 11 residues long. The CDR3 nucleotides read TGCAGCGTTGAAGATACGACTGAAGCTTTCTTT. Translation gives CSVEDTTEAFF. The full variable domain, in which reference TRBV29-1 and TRBJ1-1 provide the parts outside the CDR3, is SAVISQKPSRDICQRGTSLTIQCQVDSQVTMMFWYRQQPGQSLTLIATANQGSEATYESGFVIDKFPISRPNLTFSTLTVSNMSPEDSSIYLCSVEDTTEAFFGQGTRLTVV.

The rearrangement links TRBV7-9 to TRBJ2-7; no firm D call. The J call may be incorrect, as the DNA end agrees better with TRBJ2-1. The CDR3 covers 13 residues. CDR1 and CDR2 (germline): SEHNR, FQNEAQ (reference sequence). DNA of the CDR3: TGTGCCAGCAGCTTGACGGGCTACAATGAGCAGTTCTTC. Translation gives CASSLTGYNEQFF.

This clonotype has a handful of counts. V gene TRBV7-9 combines with J gene TRBJ1-2; D is possibly TRBD1 (5 bases). The CDR3 covers 11 residues. Germline V gene lookup returns CDR1 SEHNR and CDR2 FQNEAQ (reference sequence). Trimming removed 5 bases from V and 8 bases from J, with 9 bases in between. CDR3 sequence (DNA): TGTGCCAGCAGCGCCTACAGGGGCTACACCTTC. Translated, it gives CASSAYRGYTF.

This clonotype was recorded a few times. This chain links TRBV5-1 with TRBJ1-2; D ambiguous. V lost 2 bases and J lost 5, with 16 bases in between. Germline V gene sequence: CDR1 SGHRS, CDR2 YFSETQ. CDR3 length equals 15 residues. The CDR3 coding sequence is TGCGCCAGCAGCTTAGACTACGCCAGCCTATATGGCTACACCTTC. This sequence encodes CASSLDYASLYGYTF.

The chain has TRBV6-2 or TRBV6-3 and TRBJ2-7; D unresolved. This CDR3 contains 13 residues. In germline, CDR1 is MNHEY, CDR2 SVGEGT. V dropped 7 bases and J dropped 3 bases, with 13 bases sitting between them. The CDR3 loop reads CASNGYPFYEQYF. CDR3 sequence (DNA): TGTGCCAGCAACGGCTATCCCTTCTACGAGCAGTACTTC.

This clonotype has just a few counts. The rearrangement uses TRBV29-1 and TRBJ2-1, with D possibly being TRBD1 (5 bases). V was cut by 5 bases and J by 0 bases, with 11 bases left in between. Germline V lookup: CDR1 SQVTM, CDR2 ANQGSEA. The CDR3 loop spans 14 amino acids. The CDR3 protein is CSVLTASSYNEQFF. The CDR3 DNA sequence: TGCAGCGTTTTGACAGCGAGCTCCTACAATGAGCAGTTCTTC.

V and J are TRBV4-1 and TRBJ1-2, with 7 bases matching TRBD1. V dropped 5 bases and J dropped 9; count of bases not matched to a gene: 9. In germline, CDR1 is MGHRA, CDR2 YSYEKL. This CDR3 has 13 residues. The CDR3 is CASSDIGQASYTF. The CDR3 region has the DNA TGCGCCAGCAGCGATATTGGACAGGCAAGCTACACCTTC.

This chain links TRBV6-2 or TRBV6-3 with TRBJ2-3; 7 bases fit TRBD1. V lost 8 bases, J lost 11 bases, and 7 bases stayed unmatched. There are 11 residues in the CDR3. Per germline, CDR1 MNHEY and CDR2 SVGEGT. This CDR3 reads CASGTEGRQYF. Written as DNA, the CDR3 is TGTGCCAGCGGGACAGAGGGACGGCAGTATTTT.

The genes are TRBV7-9 and TRBJ1-5, with D unclear. Trimming removed 8 bases from V and 1 base from J, with 9 bases in between. The CDR3 runs to 13 residues. Looked up from germline, CDR1 is SEHNR and CDR2 is FQNEAQ (reference sequence). The CDR3 loop reads CASGGWSNQPQHF. DNA of the CDR3: TGTGCCAGCGGAGGCTGGAGCAATCAGCCCCAGCATTTT.

The CDR3 bases are TGCGCCAGCAGCCCCTTGGCATCATCGTACAATGAGCAGTTCTTC. Translation: CASSPLASSYNEQFF. The chain combines TRBV5-1 with TRBJ2-1; D unresolved. The CDR3 sequence is 15 residues long. Trimming left V 4 bases short and J 4 bases short, with 15 bases between. Germline loops: CDR1 SGHRS, CDR2 YFSETQ. The variable domain in full, completed from reference TRBV5-1 and TRBJ2-1, reads KAGVTQTPRYLIKTRGQQVTLSCSPISGHRSVSWYQQTPGQGLQFLFEYFSETQRNKGNFPGRFSGRQFSNSRSEMNVSTLELGDSALYLCASSPLASSYNEQFFGPGTRLTVL.

This clonotype has more than one count but fewer than ten. The chain recombines TRBV7-2 with TRBJ2-7; D might be TRBD1 or TRBD2, each matching 6 bases. V was pared by 5 bases and J by 2 bases, with 13 bases between. Per the germline V gene, CDR1 is SGHTA and CDR2 is FQGNSA. This CDR3 is 14 amino acids long. This CDR3 is CASSPRGAAYEQYF. CDR3 DNA sequence: TGTGCCAGCAGCCCTAGGGGGGCGGCCTACGAGCAGTACTTC.